This T cell receptor (beta chain) was recovered during a study of T cells in Graves' hyperthyroidism and ophthalmopathy. This CDR3 is 14 amino acids long. The germline V gene encodes CDR1 MDHEN and CDR2 SYDVKM. The V segment lost 7 bases and the J segment 2 bases; nucleotides outside the gene matches: 8. Researchers amplified the TCR beta CDR3 regions from RNA transcripts. Primed by the HTBI set, a first-round RT-PCR was run on the TCR CDR3. TCRdb reprocessed the multiplex PCR reads via MiXCR and lists one record per CDR3 protein. The table lists fewer than 850,000 distinct CDR3 sequences, 17% of them singletons. Many counts were recorded for this clonotype.

The rearrangement uses TRBV28 and TRBJ2-7; 7 bases are shared with TRBD1. The TCR was taken from a man aged 50-60 years with Graves' hyperthyroidism. The sequencing sample was made of blood. CDR3 sequence: CASISGTAPYEQYF. The CDR3 DNA reads TGTGCCAGCATCTCCGGGACAGCCCCCTACGAGCAGTACTTC.